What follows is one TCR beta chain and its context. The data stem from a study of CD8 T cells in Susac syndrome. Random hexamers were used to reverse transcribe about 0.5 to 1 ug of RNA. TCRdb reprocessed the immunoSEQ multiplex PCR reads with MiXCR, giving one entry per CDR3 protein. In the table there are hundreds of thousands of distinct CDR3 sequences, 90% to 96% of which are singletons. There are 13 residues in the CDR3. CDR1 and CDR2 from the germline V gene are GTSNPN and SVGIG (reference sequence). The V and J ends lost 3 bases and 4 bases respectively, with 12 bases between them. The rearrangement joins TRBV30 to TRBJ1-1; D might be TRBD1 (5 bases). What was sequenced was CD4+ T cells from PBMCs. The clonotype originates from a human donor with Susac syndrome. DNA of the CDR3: TGTGCCTGGAGATCGGGGGGAGCCACTGAAGCTTTCTTT. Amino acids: CAWRSGGATEAFF.